This record covers a single TCR beta chain. Antigen specificity is unknown. The V segment lost 2 bases and the J segment 9 bases; nucleotides outside the gene matches: 6. Germline assignment: CDR1 SNHLY and CDR2 FYNNEI. This CDR3 has 15 residues. This record belongs to a study of cytomegalovirus exposure and HLA in healthy donors. Study-level information: Tens of millions of unique TCRs from HLA-typed donors made up an early data release.

The primer mix had 60 Vbeta and 13 Jbeta primers. In the original analysis: In a later analysis, roughly 11 million of approximately 81 million unique beta chains occurred in at least two donors. The table came from immunoSEQ multiplex PCR; TCRdb's copy has only in-frame clones and leaves some out. For V, J and clone size, that table is used; D and trimming come from the DNA. The table includes some 150,000 clones, less than 80% detected once. Findings of the study overall: Later analysis reportedly placed an Asian-associated ancestry cluster below the roughly 700-donor mean in N-insertions. The classifier was said to identify cytomegalovirus status with high specificity and sensitivity.

The sample consisted of PBMCs. The clonotype was recovered from a man in his forties in good health and CMV-seronegative. The genes are TRBV2 and TRBJ1-6, with 8 positions matching TRBD1. CDR3 residues: CASSEPGQGISPLHF. CDR3 nucleotide sequence: TGTGCCAGCAGTGAACCAGGACAGGGAATTTCACCCCTCCACTTT.